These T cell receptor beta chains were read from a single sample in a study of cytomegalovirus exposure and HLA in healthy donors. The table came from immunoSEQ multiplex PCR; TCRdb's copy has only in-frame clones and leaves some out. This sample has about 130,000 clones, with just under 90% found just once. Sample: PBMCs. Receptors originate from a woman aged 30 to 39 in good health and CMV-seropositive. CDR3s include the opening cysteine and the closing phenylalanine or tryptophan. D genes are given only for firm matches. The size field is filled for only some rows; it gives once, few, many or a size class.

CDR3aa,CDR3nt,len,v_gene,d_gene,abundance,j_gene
CARSPGLAGGQETQYF,TGTGCCAGAAGCCCCGGACTAGCGGGAGGGCAAGAGACCCAGTACTTC,16,TRBV5-3,TRBD2,NA,TRBJ2-5
CASSPRTSGSTYEQYF,TGTGCCAGCAGCCCAAGGACTAGCGGATCAACCTACGAGCAGTACTTC,16,TRBV9,TRBD2,NA,TRBJ2-7
CASSTTGYNSPLHF,TGTGCCAGTAGTACGACAGGGTACAATTCACCCCTCCACTTT,14,TRBV19,TRBD1,NA,TRBJ1-6
CSVDQGLDTEAFF,TGCAGCGTTGACCAGGGCCTCGACACTGAAGCTTTCTTT,13,TRBV29-1,NA,few,TRBJ1-1
CASSSPSRDSTDTQYF,TGTGCCAGCAGTTCCCCGAGCAGGGATTCCACAGATACGCAGTATTTT,16,TRBV27,NA,NA,TRBJ2-3
CASARQGGNEQFF,TGTGCCAGCGCGCGACAGGGGGGCAATGAGCAGTTCTTC,13,TRBV2,TRBD1,NA,TRBJ2-1
CASSLGLAGQQETQYF,TGTGCCAGCAGCCTAGGACTAGCGGGCCAACAAGAGACCCAGTACTTC,16,TRBV6-8,TRBD2,NA,TRBJ2-5
CASSEPTGSSYEQYF,TGTGCCAGCAGTGAACCGACAGGGAGCTCCTACGAGCAGTACTTC,15,TRBV6-1,TRBD1,NA,TRBJ2-7
CASSQDSFRASRAFF,TGCGCCAGCAGCCAAGATAGTTTCAGGGCGTCTAGAGCTTTCTTT,15,TRBV4-1,NA,NA,TRBJ1-1
CASSEVASRGAKNIQYF,TGTGCCAGCAGTGAAGTCGCATCTCGGGGTGCCAAAAACATTCAGTACTTC,17,TRBV6-1,NA,few,TRBJ2-4
CASREGAGNTIYF,TGTGCCAGCAGGGAGGGGGCGGGAAACACCATATATTTT,13,TRBV2,TRBD1,NA,TRBJ1-3
CASKPGGGPRETQYF,TGTGCCAGCAAGCCTGGCGGGGGGCCCCGCGAGACCCAGTACTTC,15,TRBV6-5,TRBD2,once,TRBJ2-5
CASSPSGGNSYEQYF,TGTGCCAGCAGCCCCAGCGGGGGAAACTCCTACGAGCAGTACTTC,15,TRBV7-2,TRBD2,NA,TRBJ2-7
CASSLGGSRQETQYF,TGTGCCAGCAGCTTAGGGGGCAGTCGACAAGAGACCCAGTACTTC,15,TRBV7-6,NA,NA,TRBJ2-5
CASSYSWSPGNTIYF,TGTGCCAGCAGTTACTCCTGGAGCCCTGGAAACACCATATATTTT,15,TRBV6-5,NA,NA,TRBJ1-3
CATSGGGHLGNEQYF,TGTGCCACCAGCGGCGGGGGACATCTGGGGAACGAGCAGTACTTC,15,TRBV15,NA,many,TRBJ2-7
CASSLNPGQGSYEQYF,TGTGCCAGCAGCCTTAATCCGGGACAGGGTTCCTACGAGCAGTACTTC,16,TRBV14,TRBD1,NA,TRBJ2-7
CASSSMDRGHSPLHF,TGTGCCAGCAGCTCGATGGACAGGGGCCATTCACCCCTCCACTTT,15,TRBV5-4,TRBD1,NA,TRBJ1-6
CASSPGQVYEQYF,TGTGCCAGCAGCCCGGGACAGGTCTACGAGCAGTACTTC,13,TRBV5-6,TRBD1,NA,TRBJ2-7
CASSQVLPDTQYF,TGTGCCAGCAGCCAGGTACTCCCAGATACGCAGTATTTT,13,TRBV14,NA,NA,TRBJ2-3
CASSPTGLGQGELFF,TGTGCCAGCAGCCCTACAGGGCTCGGTCAGGGGGAGCTGTTTTTT,15,TRBV7-8,NA,NA,TRBJ2-2
CASSEVGLAGGYTQYF,TGTGCCAGCAGTGAAGTAGGTCTAGCGGGGGGGTATACGCAGTATTTT,16,TRBV6-1,TRBD2,NA,TRBJ2-3
CASSLAPGQGAAGELFF,TGTGCCAGCAGCTTAGCCCCCGGACAGGGGGCGGCGGGGGAGCTGTTTTTT,17,TRBV11-2,TRBD1,NA,TRBJ2-2
CASSLTSTVLTDTQYF,TGTGCCAGCAGCTTAACCAGCACAGTTTTGACGGATACGCAGTATTTT,16,TRBV7-8,NA,NA,TRBJ2-3
CASSEEGLAGNEQFF,TGTGCCAGCAGCGAGGAGGGACTAGCAGGCAATGAGCAGTTCTTC,15,TRBV2,TRBD2,NA,TRBJ2-1
CASSALQGYTEAFF,TGTGCCAGCAGCGCGTTACAGGGATACACTGAAGCTTTCTTT,14,TRBV9,NA,NA,TRBJ1-1
CASSATTGRYGYTF,TGTGCCAGCAGTGCTACGACAGGGAGGTATGGCTACACCTTC,14,TRBV6-6,TRBD1,few,TRBJ1-2
CASSLQGAQGYGYTF,TGTGCCAGCAGCTTACAGGGGGCGCAGGGCTATGGCTACACCTTC,15,TRBV5-5,TRBD1,NA,TRBJ1-2
CASSFSGGNNEQFF,TGTGCCAGCAGCTTTAGCGGGGGGAACAATGAGCAGTTCTTC,14,TRBV11-2,TRBD2,NA,TRBJ2-1
CATSLDRGLENEQFF,TGTGCCACCAGTCTCGACAGGGGGCTCGAAAATGAGCAGTTCTTC,15,TRBV15,TRBD1,once,TRBJ2-1
CASSYFSGGNTGELFF,TGTGCCAGCAGTTACTTTAGCGGGGGGAACACCGGGGAGCTGTTTTTT,16,TRBV6-6,TRBD2,NA,TRBJ2-2
CASSTGLGSYNEQFF,TGTGCCAGCAGTACGGGACTAGGGTCCTACAATGAGCAGTTCTTC,15,TRBV2,TRBD2,NA,TRBJ2-1
CASSIAGGQPQHF,TGTGCCAGTAGTATCGCCGGGGGTCAGCCCCAGCATTTT,13,TRBV19,NA,NA,TRBJ1-5
CSVVGTGGRNGYTF,TGCAGCGTTGTAGGGACAGGGGGCCGGAATGGCTACACCTTC,14,TRBV29-1,TRBD1,NA,TRBJ1-2
CASSLRTRYNEQFF,TGTGCCAGCAGTTTAAGGACACGGTACAATGAGCAGTTCTTC,14,TRBV28,NA,NA,TRBJ2-1
CATSRGGGRGTDTQYF,TGTGCCACCAGCAGGGGGGGCGGGAGGGGCACAGATACGCAGTATTTT,16,TRBV15,TRBD2,NA,TRBJ2-3
CASSLRLAVSTDTQYF,TGTGCCAGCAGCCTCAGACTAGCCGTCAGCACAGATACGCAGTATTTT,16,TRBV11-2,TRBD2,NA,TRBJ2-3
CASSSAIGLDFYEQYF,TGTGCCAGCAGCTCCGCAATCGGGCTGGACTTCTACGAGCAGTACTTC,16,TRBV5-4,NA,once,TRBJ2-7
CASSTGALYGGELFF,TGTGCCAGCAGTACAGGGGCCCTTTACGGCGGGGAGCTGTTTTTT,15,TRBV27,TRBD1,NA,TRBJ2-2
CASSGTVYNEQFF,TGTGCCAGCAGCGGGACAGTATACAATGAGCAGTTCTTC,13,TRBV9,NA,NA,TRBJ2-1
CASTTTGGSYEQYF,TGTGCCAGCACCACAACAGGGGGATCCTACGAGCAGTACTTC,14,TRBV6-1,TRBD1,NA,TRBJ2-7
CASSLGRRDRLQETQYF,TGTGCCAGCAGCTTAGGAAGACGGGACAGACTCCAAGAGACCCAGTACTTC,17,TRBV7-9,TRBD1,once,TRBJ2-5
CASSARDTTVPQFF,TGTGCCAGCAGCGCCCGGGACACCACCGTTCCGCAGTTCTTC,14,TRBV7-6,NA,NA,TRBJ2-1
CASSGGPNHSSYEQYF,TGTGCCAGCAGTGGTGGGCCGAACCACTCCTCCTACGAGCAGTACTTC,16,TRBV2,NA,NA,TRBJ2-7
CASSPGQYYGYTF,TGTGCCAGCAGCCCCGGACAGTACTATGGCTACACCTTC,13,TRBV7-6,NA,few,TRBJ1-2
CASSLQGSNQPQHF,TGTGCCAGCAGCCTACAGGGTAGCAATCAGCCCCAGCATTTT,14,TRBV7-8,NA,NA,TRBJ1-5
CASTVGGPNEKLFF,TGTGCCAGCACGGTGGGGGGGCCTAATGAAAAACTGTTTTTT,14,TRBV28,NA,NA,TRBJ1-4
CASSYETGSEAFF,TGTGCCAGCAGTTACGAGACAGGGTCTGAAGCTTTCTTT,13,TRBV6-5,TRBD1,NA,TRBJ1-1
CASSLATGANVLTF,TGTGCCAGCAGCTTAGCCACTGGGGCCAACGTCCTGACTTTC,14,TRBV7-6,NA,NA,TRBJ2-6
CASSPTGDYGYTF,TGTGCCAGCAGTCCGACAGGGGACTATGGCTACACCTTC,13,TRBV6-6,TRBD1,few,TRBJ1-2
CASSRAGARSYNEQFF,TGTGCCAGCAGCCGAGCGGGGGCCCGCTCCTACAATGAGCAGTTCTTC,16,TRBV27,TRBD2,NA,TRBJ2-1
CASSPRQGLTTNEKLFF,TGTGCCAGCAGCCCGCGACAGGGACTCACAACTAATGAAAAACTGTTTTTT,17,TRBV9,TRBD1,NA,TRBJ1-4
CASSGRDSTYEQYF,TGTGCCAGCAGCGGTAGGGACAGTACCTACGAGCAGTACTTC,14,TRBV5-4,TRBD1,NA,TRBJ2-7
CASSLNAGAEAFF,TGTGCCAGCAGCCTCAACGCGGGGGCTGAAGCTTTCTTT,13,TRBV2,NA,NA,TRBJ1-1
CASSFGQYNEQFF,TGTGCCAGCAGCTTCGGACAGTACAATGAGCAGTTCTTC,13,TRBV5-6,NA,NA,TRBJ2-1